The next 4 T cell receptor beta chains were all read from a single sample in a study of T cells in women clearing cervical HPV infection. Profiled with immunoSEQ multiplex PCR; TCRdb holds only in-frame clones, not every one. Its table lists tens of thousands of clones. Specimen: blood buffy coat. The origin of the receptors is a woman aged 18-70 years with a cervical HPV16 infection that either progressed to CIN3+ or cleared (not recorded which).

About this clone itself: The read ends 3 residues early relative to the CDR3; the germline J gene fills the gap. The V and J genes are TRBV19 and TRBJ2-1, with a possible D match to TRBD2 (6 bases). CDR1 is LNHDA and CDR2 is SQIVND in the germline V gene (reference sequence). With 5 bases removed from V and 1 base from J, the gap between germline ends came to 21 bases. This CDR3 region has 18 residues. The CDR3 protein is CASSFPGPAGWSYNEQFF. The CDR3 DNA, read in part, is TGTGCCAGTAGTTTCCCCGGGCCAGCGGGTTGGTCCTACAATGAG.

The CDR3 protein is CASSQSLAGEETQYF. The covered CDR3 bases are TGTGCCAGCAGCCAGTCTCTAGCGGGAGAGGAGACC. The chain couples TRBV11-2 to TRBJ2-5; 10 positions match TRBD2. With the read ending 3 residues before the CDR3 end, the germline J gene is used to fill in that end. Trimming at V came to 5 bases and at J to 5 bases, leaving 8 bases not matched to a gene. The germline CDR1 and CDR2 sequences are SGHAT and FQNNGV. The CDR3 runs to 15 residues.

Comments on this clone: The CDR3 end lies 3 residues beyond the end of the read and is filled in from the germline J gene. The chain combines TRBV7-9 with TRBJ1-2; D remains ambiguous. Germline V gene data show CDR1 as SEHNR and CDR2 as FQNEAQ (reference sequence). The CDR3 runs 15 residues. This CDR3 reads CASSFETTFWNDYTF. The part of the CDR3 DNA that was read is TGTGCCAGCAGCTTCGAGACTACTTTTTGGAATGAC.

With regard to this clone: The CDR3 is cut off 3 residues early in the read; its end comes from the germline J gene. The genes are TRBV12-3 or TRBV12-4 and TRBJ1-5, with D perhaps TRBD1 (5 bases). V shed 2 bases and J shed 7 bases, with 21 bases lying between them. The CDR3 extends over 17 amino acids. The covered CDR3 bases are TGTGCCAGCAGTTTACTCCATGGGGCCGAAGGGAACCAGCCC. Amino acids: CASSLLHGAEGNQP. The entire CDR3 is CASSLLHGAEGNQPQHF.